This TCR beta chain originates from a study of T-cell memory formation after mild COVID-19. Each CDR3 protein gets one entry after TCRdb re-called the 5' RACE reads with MiXCR. The profile shows about 140,000 distinct CDR3 sequences, around 5.8% of them singletons. Germline CDR1 and CDR2: SGHRS and YFSETQ. CDR3 size: 14 residues. V lost 7 bases to trimming and J lost 0 bases; unmatched junction nucleotides: 7. The sample was PBMCs or a T cell subset sorted from them (not recorded which). The source of this sequence is an adult woman who had mild COVID-19 (a few samples of this study predate the infection). Cell type and time point are not known. The chain employs TRBV5-1 and TRBJ2-7, with 7 bases lining up with TRBD2. DNA for the CDR3: TGCGCCAGCGGAGGGACGGGAGGCTCCTACGAGCAGTACTTC. Translation: CASGGTGGSYEQYF.